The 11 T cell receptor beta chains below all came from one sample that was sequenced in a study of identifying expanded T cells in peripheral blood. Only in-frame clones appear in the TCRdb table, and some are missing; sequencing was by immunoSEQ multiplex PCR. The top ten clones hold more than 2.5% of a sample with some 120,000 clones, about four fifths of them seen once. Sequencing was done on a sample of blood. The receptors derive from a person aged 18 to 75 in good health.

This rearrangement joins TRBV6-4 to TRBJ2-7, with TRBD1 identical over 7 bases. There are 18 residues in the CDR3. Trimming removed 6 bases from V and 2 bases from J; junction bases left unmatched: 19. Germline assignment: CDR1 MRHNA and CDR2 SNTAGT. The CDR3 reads CASSVTGNPTLFTYEQYF. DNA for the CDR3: TGTGCCAGCAGCGTGACAGGGAACCCAACCTTATTCACCTACGAGCAGTACTTC.

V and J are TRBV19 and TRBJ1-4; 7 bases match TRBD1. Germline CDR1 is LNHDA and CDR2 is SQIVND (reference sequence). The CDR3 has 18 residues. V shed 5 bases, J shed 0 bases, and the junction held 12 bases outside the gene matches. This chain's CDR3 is CASSGWGQLATTNEKLFF. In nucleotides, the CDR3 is TGTGCCAGTAGTGGTTGGGGACAGCTAGCTACAACTAATGAAAAACTGTTTTTT.

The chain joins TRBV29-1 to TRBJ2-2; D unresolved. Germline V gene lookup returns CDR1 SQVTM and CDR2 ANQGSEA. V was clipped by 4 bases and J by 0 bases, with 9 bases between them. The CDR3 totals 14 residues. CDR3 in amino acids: CSVGTFANTGELFF. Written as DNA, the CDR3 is TGCAGCGTTGGGACGTTCGCGAACACCGGGGAGCTGTTTTTT.

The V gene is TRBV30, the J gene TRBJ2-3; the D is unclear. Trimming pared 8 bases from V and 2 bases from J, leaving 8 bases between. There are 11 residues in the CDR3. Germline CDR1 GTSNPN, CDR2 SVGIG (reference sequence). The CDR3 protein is CAHSVTDTQYF. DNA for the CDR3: TGTGCCCACTCGGTCACAGATACGCAGTATTTT.

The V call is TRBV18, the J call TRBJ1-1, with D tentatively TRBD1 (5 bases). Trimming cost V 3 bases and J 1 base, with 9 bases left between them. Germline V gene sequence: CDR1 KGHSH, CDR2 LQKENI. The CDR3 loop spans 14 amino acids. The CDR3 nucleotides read TGTGCCAGCTCACCCCTGGGGCCGAACACTGAAGCTTTCTTT. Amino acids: CASSPLGPNTEAFF.

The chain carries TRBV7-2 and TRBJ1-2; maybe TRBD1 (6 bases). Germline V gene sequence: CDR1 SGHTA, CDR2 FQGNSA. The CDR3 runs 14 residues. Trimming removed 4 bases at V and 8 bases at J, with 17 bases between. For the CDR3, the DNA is TGTGCCAGCAGCTCCACGCAGGGGTTGGGAGGCTACACCTTC. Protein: CASSSTQGLGGYTF.

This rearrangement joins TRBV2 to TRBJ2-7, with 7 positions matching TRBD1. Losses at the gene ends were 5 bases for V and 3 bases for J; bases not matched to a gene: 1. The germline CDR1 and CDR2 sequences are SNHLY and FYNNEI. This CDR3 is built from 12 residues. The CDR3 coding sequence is TGTGCCAGCAGTAGGGACAGCTACGAGCAGTACTTC. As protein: CASSRDSYEQYF.

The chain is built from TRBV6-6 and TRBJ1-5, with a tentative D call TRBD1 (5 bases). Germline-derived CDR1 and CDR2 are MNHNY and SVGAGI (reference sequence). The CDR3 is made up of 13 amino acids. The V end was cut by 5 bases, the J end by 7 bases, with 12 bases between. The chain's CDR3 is CASSRTILQPQHF. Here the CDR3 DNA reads TGTGCCAGCAGTAGGACAATCTTACAGCCCCAGCATTTT.

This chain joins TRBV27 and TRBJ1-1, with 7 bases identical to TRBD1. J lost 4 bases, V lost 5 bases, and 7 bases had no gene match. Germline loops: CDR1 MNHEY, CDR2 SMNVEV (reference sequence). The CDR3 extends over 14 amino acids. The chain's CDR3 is CASSRWTGPTEAFF. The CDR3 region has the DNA TGTGCCAGCAGTCGCTGGACAGGTCCCACTGAAGCTTTCTTT.

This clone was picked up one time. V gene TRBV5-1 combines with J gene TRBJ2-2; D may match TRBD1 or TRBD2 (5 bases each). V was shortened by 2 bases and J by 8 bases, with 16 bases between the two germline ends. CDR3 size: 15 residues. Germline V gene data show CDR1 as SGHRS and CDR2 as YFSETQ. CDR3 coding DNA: TGCGCCAGCAGCTTCCGTCCGGGGCAAGGGGGGGAGCTGTTTTTT. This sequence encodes CASSFRPGQGGELFF.

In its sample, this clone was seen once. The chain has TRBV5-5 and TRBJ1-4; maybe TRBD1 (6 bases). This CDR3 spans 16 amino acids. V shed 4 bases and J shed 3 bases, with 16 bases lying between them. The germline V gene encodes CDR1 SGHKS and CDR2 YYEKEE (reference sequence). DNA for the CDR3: TGTGCCAGCAGCCGCACAGGGATCGGGGCTAATGAAAAACTGTTTTTT. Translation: CASSRTGIGANEKLFF.